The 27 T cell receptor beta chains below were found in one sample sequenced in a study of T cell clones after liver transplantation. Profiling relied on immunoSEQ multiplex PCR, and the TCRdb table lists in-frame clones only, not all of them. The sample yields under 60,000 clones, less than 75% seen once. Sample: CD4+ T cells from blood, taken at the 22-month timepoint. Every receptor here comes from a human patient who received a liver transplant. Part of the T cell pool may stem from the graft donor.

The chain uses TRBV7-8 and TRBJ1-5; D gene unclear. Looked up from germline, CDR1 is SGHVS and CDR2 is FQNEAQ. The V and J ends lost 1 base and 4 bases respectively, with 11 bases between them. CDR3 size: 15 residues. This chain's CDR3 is CASSLGVGHNQPQHF. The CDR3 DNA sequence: TGTGCCAGCAGCTTAGGGGTCGGCCATAATCAGCCCCAGCATTTT.

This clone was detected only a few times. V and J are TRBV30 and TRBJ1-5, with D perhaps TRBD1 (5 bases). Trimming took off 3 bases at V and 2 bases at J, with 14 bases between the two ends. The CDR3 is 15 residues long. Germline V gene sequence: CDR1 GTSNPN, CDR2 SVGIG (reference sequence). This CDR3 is CAWRIKTEGNQPQHF. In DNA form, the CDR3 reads TGTGCCTGGAGAATCAAGACAGAAGGCAATCAGCCCCAGCATTTT.

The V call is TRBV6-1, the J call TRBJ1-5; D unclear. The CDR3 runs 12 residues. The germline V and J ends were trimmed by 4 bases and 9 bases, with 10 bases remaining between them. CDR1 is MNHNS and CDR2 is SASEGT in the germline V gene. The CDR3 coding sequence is TGTGCCAGCAGTGTTAGGGATCGGCCCCAGCATTTT. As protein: CASSVRDRPQHF.

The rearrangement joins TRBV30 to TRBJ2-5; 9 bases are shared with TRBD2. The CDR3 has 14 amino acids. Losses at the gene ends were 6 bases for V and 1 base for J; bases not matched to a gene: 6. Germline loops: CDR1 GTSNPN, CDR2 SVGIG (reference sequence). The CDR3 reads CACPGLALQETQYF. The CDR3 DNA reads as TGTGCCTGTCCGGGACTAGCCCTCCAAGAGACCCAGTACTTC.

CDR3 loop: CASSELEKLFF. The CDR3 DNA follows: TGTGCCAGCAGTGAATTGGAAAAACTGTTTTTT. The rearrangement joins TRBV2 to TRBJ1-4; unclear D gene. V was shortened by 2 bases and J by 8 bases, with 3 bases between the two germline ends. Looked up from germline, CDR1 is SNHLY and CDR2 is FYNNEI. The CDR3 is 11 residues long.

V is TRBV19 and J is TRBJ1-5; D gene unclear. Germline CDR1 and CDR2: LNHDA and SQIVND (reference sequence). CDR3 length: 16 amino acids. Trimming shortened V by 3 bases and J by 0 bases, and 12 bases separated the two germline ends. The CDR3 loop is CASSMAAGYSNQPQHF. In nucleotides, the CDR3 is TGTGCCAGTAGTATGGCGGCAGGATATAGCAATCAGCCCCAGCATTTT.

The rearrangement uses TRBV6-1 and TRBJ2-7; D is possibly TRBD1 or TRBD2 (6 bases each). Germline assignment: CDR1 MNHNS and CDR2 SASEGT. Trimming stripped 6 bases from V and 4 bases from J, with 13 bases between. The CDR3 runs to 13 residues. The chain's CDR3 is CASRRGVEYEQYF. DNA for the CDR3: TGTGCCAGCAGAAGGGGGGTCGAGTACGAGCAGTACTTC.

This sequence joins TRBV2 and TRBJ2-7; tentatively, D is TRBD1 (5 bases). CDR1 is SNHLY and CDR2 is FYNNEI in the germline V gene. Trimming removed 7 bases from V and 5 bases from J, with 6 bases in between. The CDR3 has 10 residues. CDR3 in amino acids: CASTGNEQYF. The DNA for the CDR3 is TGTGCCAGCACAGGGAACGAGCAGTACTTC.

The CDR3 region is CASSDRVEGDIQYF. In DNA form, the CDR3 reads TGTGCCAGCAGCGACAGGGTCGAGGGGGACATTCAGTACTTC. V is TRBV11-2 and J is TRBJ2-4; TRBD1 aligns across 7 bases. Losses at the gene ends were 5 bases for V and 8 bases for J; bases not matched to a gene: 9. Germline CDR1 reads SGHAT; CDR2 reads FQNNGV. The CDR3 length is 14 residues.

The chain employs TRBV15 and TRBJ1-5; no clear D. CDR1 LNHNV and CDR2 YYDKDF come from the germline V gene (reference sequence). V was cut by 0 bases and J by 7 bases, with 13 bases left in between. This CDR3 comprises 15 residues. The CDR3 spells CATSRDGNYGQPQHF. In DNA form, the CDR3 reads TGTGCCACCAGCAGAGATGGGAACTATGGACAGCCCCAGCATTTT. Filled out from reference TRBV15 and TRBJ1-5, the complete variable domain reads DAMVIQNPRYQVTQFGKPVTLSCSQTLNHNVMYWYQQKSSQAPKLLFHYYDKDFNNEADTPDNFQSRRPNTSFCFLDIRSPGLGDTAMYLCATSRDGNYGQPQHFGDGTRLSIL.

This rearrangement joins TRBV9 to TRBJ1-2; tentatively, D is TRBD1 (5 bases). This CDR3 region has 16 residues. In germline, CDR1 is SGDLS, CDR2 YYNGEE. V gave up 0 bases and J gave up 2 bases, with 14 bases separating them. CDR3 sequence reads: CASSVAPGRQNYGYTF. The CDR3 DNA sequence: TGTGCCAGCAGCGTAGCCCCGGGACGGCAGAACTATGGCTACACCTTC.

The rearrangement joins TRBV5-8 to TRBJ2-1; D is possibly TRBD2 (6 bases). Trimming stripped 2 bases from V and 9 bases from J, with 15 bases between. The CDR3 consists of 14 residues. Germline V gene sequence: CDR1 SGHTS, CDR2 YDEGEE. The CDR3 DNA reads TGTGCCAGCAGCTTACTTCCGGGGGACGGTGAGCAGTTCTTC. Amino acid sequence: CASSLLPGDGEQFF.

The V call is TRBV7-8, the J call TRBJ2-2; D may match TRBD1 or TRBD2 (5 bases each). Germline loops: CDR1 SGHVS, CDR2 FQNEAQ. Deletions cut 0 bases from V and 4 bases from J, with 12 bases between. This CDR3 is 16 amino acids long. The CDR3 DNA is TGTGCCAGCAGCTTAGCGAACGGGGCTCCCACCGGGGAGCTGTTTTTT. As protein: CASSLANGAPTGELFF.

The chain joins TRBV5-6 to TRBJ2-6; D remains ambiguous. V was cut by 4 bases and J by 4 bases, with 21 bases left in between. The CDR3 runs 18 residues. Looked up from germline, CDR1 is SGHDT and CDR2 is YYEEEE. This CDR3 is CASSPPSGASRGANVLTF. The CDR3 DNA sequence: TGTGCCAGCAGCCCCCCCTCCGGCGCTTCGAGAGGGGCCAACGTCCTGACTTTC.

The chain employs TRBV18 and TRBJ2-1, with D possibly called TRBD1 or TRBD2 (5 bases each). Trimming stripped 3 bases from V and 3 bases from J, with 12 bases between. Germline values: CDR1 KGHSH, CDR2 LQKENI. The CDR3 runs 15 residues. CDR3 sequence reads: CASSPPGQIYNEQFF. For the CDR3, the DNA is TGTGCCAGCTCACCGCCGGGGCAGATCTACAATGAGCAGTTCTTC.

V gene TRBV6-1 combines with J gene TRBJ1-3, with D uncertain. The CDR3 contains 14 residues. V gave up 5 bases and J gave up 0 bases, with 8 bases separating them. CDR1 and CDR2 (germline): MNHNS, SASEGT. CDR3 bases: TGTGCCAGCAGTTATCACCCCTCTGGAAACACCATATATTTT. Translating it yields CASSYHPSGNTIYF.

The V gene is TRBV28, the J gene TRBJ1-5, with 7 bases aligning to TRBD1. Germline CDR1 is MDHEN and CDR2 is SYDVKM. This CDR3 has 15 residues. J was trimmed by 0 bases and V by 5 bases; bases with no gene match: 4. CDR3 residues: CASSGDSYSNQPQHF. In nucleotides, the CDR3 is TGTGCCAGCAGTGGGGACAGTTATAGCAATCAGCCCCAGCATTTT.

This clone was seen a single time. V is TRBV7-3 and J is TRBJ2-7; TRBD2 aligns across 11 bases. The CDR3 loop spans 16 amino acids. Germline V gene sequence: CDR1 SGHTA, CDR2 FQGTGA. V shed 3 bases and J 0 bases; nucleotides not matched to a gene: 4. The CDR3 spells CASSFSGGDGSYEQYF. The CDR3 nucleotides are TGTGCCAGCAGCTTTAGCGGGGGGGATGGCTCCTACGAGCAGTACTTC.

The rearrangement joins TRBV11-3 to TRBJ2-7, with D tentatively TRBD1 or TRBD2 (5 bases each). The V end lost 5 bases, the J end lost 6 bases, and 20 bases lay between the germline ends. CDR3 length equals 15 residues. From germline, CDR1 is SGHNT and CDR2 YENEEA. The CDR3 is CASSQLGTGSGEQYF. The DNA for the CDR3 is TGTGCCAGCAGCCAACTCGGGACGGGTTCGGGCGAGCAGTACTTC.

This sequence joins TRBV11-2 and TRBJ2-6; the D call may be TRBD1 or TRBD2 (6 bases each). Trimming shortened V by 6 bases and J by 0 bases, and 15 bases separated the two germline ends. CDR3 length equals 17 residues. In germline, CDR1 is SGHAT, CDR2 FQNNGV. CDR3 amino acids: CASSFRGATSGANVLTF. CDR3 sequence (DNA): TGTGCCAGCAGTTTTAGGGGGGCGACCTCTGGGGCCAACGTCCTGACTTTC.

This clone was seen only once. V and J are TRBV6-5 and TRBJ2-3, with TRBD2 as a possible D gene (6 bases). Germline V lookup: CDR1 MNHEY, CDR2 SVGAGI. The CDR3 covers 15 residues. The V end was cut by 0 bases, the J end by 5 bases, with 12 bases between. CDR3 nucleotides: TGTGCCAGCAGTTACTCTCGGCTAGCGAAAGATACGCAGTATTTT. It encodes CASSYSRLAKDTQYF.

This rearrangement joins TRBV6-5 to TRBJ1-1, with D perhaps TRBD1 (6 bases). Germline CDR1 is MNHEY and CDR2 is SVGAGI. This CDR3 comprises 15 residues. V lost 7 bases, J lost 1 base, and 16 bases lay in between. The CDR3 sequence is CASTLGGARNTEAFF. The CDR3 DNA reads TGTGCCAGCACCTTGGGGGGGGCTCGGAACACTGAAGCTTTCTTT.

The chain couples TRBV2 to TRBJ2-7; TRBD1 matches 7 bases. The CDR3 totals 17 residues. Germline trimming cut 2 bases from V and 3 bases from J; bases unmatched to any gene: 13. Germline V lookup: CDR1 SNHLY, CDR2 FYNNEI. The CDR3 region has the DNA TGTGCCAGCAGTGAATTCCGGTTTTCAGGGGGTAGCTACGAGCAGTACTTC. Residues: CASSEFRFSGGSYEQYF.

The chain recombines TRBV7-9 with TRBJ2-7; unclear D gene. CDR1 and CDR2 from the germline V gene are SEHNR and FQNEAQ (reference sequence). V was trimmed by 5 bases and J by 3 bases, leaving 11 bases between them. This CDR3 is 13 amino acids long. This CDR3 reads CASSPPGNYEQYF. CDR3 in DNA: TGTGCCAGCAGCCCCCCAGGTAACTACGAGCAGTACTTC.

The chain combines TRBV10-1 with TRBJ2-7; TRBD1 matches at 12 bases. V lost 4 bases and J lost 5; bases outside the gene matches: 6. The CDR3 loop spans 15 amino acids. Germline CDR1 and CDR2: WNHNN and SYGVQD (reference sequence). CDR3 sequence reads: CASSGGQGAVDEQYF. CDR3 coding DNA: TGCGCCAGCAGTGGGGGACAGGGGGCTGTCGACGAGCAGTACTTC.

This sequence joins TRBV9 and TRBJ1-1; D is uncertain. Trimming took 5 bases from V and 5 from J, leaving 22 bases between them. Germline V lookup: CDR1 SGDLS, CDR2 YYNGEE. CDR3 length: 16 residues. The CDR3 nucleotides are TGTGCCAGCAGTCCGTTGACGGGCCAAGGATATACTGAAGCTTTCTTT. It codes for CASSPLTGQGYTEAFF.

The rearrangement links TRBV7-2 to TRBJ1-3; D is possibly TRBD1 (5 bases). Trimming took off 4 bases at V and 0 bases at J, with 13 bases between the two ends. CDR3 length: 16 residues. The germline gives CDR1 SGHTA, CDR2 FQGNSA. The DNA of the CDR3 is TGTGCCAGCAGCTCCCAGACAGCGAACTCTGGAAACACCATATATTTT. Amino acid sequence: CASSSQTANSGNTIYF.